This T cell receptor (beta chain) was obtained from a study of early T cells in non-severe SARS-CoV-2 infection. For the study at large: Sequenced bulk RNA came from whole blood that was unsorted, and chains were unpaired. Findings and limits, study-wide: Private and CD4 specificities were missed by VDJdb matching, skewed to anti-spike CD8.

Note on this clonotype: Its antigen is not identified.

Attachment of unique molecular identifiers to individual cDNA molecules was performed. Each CDR3 protein gets one entry after TCRdb re-called the 5' RACE reads with MiXCR. Of some 28,000 distinct CDR3 sequences listed, about 4.6% were seen once; the top ten hold around 10%. V was pared by 7 bases and J by 9 bases, with 19 bases of the junction left unmatched. The CDR3 covers 17 residues. Per germline, CDR1 SGHRS and CDR2 YFSETQ. This chain joins TRBV5-1 and TRBJ2-2; 9 nucleotides agree with TRBD1. The sample comprised whole blood. The source of this sequence is an adult who was a healthcare worker with PCR-confirmed SARS-CoV-2 infection or an uninfected control (not recorded which). The CDR3 region has the DNA TGCGCCAGCGAAAAACCGGGACAGGGAGATTCCCTCCGGGAGCTGTTTTTT. Translation gives CASEKPGQGDSLRELFF. Combining the CDR3 with reference TRBV5-1 and TRBJ2-2 gives the whole variable domain KAGVTQTPRYLIKTRGQQVTLSCSPISGHRSVSWYQQTPGQGLQFLFEYFSETQRNKGNFPGRFSGRQFSNSRSEMNVSTLELGDSALYLCASEKPGQGDSLRELFFGEGSRLTVL.